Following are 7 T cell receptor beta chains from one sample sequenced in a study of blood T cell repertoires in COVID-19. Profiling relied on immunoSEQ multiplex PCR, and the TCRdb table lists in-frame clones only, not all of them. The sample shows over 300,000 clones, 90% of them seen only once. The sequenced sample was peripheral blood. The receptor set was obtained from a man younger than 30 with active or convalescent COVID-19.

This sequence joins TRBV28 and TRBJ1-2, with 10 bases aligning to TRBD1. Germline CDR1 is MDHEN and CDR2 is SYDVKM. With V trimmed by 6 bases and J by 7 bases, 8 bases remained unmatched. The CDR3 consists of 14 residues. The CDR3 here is CASSRGQGVVGYTF. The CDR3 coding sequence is TGTGCCAGCAGCCGCGGACAGGGGGTTGTTGGCTACACCTTC.

The CDR3: CASSMGGEWRNEQFF. In DNA form, the CDR3 reads TGTGCCAGTAGTATGGGCGGGGAGTGGAGGAATGAGCAGTTCTTC. The rearrangement joins TRBV19 to TRBJ2-1; the D gene is possibly TRBD2 (6 bases). CDR1 and CDR2 (germline): LNHDA, SQIVND (reference sequence). Deletions cut 3 bases from V and 7 bases from J, with 16 bases between. CDR3 size: 15 residues. Full variable domain (remainder filled in from reference TRBV19 and TRBJ2-1): DGGITQSPKYLFRKEGQNVTLSCEQNLNHDAMYWYRQDPGQGLRLIYYSQIVNDFQKGDIAEGYSVSREKKESFPLTVTSAQKNPTAFYLCASSMGGEWRNEQFFGPGTRLTVL.

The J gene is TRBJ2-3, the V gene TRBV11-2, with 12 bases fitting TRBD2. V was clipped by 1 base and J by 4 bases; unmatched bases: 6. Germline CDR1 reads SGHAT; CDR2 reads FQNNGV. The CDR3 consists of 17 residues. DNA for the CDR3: TGTGCCAGCAGCTTAGCGGAGACTAGCGGGAGATCAGATACGCAGTATTTT. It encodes CASSLAETSGRSDTQYF.

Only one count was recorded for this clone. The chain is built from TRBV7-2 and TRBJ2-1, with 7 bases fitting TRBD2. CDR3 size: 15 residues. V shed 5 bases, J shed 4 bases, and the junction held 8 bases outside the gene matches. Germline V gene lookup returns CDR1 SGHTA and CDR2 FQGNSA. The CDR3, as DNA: TGTGCCAGCAGCCCGCTAGCGGACGTATACAATGAGCAGTTCTTC. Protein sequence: CASSPLADVYNEQFF.

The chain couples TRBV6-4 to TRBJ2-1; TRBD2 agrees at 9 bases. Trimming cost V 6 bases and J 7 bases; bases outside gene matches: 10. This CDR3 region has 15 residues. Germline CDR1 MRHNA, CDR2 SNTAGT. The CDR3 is CASSLAAGGQNEQFF. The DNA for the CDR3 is TGTGCCAGCAGCCTTGCGGCGGGGGGGCAGAATGAGCAGTTCTTC.

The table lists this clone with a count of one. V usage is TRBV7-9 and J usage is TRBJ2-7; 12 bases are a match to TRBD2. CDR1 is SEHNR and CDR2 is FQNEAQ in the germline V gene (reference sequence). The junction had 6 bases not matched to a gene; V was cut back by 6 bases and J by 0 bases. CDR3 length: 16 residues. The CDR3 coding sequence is TGTGCCAGCAGTCGTCAGACTAGCGGGGGCTCCTACGAGCAGTACTTC. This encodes CASSRQTSGGSYEQYF.

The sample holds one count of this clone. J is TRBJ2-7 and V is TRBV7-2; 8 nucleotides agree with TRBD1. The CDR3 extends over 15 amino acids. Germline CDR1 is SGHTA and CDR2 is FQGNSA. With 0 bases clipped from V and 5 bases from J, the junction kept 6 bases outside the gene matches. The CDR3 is CASSLARTGMHEQYF. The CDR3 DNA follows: TGTGCCAGCAGCTTAGCGAGGACAGGGATGCACGAGCAGTACTTC.